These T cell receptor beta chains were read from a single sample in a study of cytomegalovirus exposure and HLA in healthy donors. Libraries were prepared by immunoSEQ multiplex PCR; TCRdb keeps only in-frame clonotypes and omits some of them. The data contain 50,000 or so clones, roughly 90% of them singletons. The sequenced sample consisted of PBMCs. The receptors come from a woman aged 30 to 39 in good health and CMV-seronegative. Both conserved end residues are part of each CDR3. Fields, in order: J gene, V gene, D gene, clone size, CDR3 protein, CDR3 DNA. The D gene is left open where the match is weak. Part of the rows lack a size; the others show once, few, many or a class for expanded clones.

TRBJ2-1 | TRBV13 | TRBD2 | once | CASSLRASGSSYNEQFF | TGTGCCAGCAGCTTACGGGCCAGCGGGAGCTCCTACAATGAGCAGTTCTTC
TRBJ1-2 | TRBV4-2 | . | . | CASSQNRASDYGYTF | TGTGCCAGCAGCCAAAACAGGGCGTCCGACTATGGCTACACCTTC
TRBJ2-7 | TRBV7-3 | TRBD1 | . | CASSQSGQGAYEQYF | TGTGCCAGCAGCCAATCGGGACAGGGGGCCTACGAGCAGTACTTC
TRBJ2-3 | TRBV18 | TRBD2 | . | CASSPPGLANTDTQYF | TGTGCCAGCTCGCCCCCGGGACTAGCGAACACAGATACGCAGTATTTT
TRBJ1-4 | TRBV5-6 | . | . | CASSLAFAGSNEKLFF | TGTGCCAGCAGCTTGGCCTTCGCAGGGTCAAATGAAAAACTGTTTTTT
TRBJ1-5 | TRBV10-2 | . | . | CASSDQERSQPQHF | TGCGCCAGCAGTGATCAGGAAAGAAGTCAGCCCCAGCATTTT
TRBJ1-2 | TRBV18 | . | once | CASSLGRDYGYTF | TGTGCCAGCTCACTCGGCAGGGACTATGGCTACACCTTC
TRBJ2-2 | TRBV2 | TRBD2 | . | CASSENSGGTSGSGWANTGELFF | TGTGCCAGCAGTGAAAATTCGGGTGGTACTAGCGGGAGCGGGTGGGCGAACACCGGGGAGCTGTTTTTT
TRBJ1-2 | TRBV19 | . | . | CASSAGGNYGYTF | TGTGCCAGTAGTGCCGGAGGTAACTATGGCTACACCTTC
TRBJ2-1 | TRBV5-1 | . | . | CASSWTTGTGNRGAGVRTEQFF | TGCGCCAGCAGCTGGACGACCGGGACAGGGAATCGGGGAGCGGGAGTACGTACTGAGCAGTTCTTC
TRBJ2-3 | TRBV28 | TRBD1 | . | CASSLDRGVSDTQYF | TGTGCCAGCAGTCTAGACAGGGGTGTATCAGATACGCAGTATTTT
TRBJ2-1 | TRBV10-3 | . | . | CAISEPLGPAKNEQFF | TGTGCCATCAGTGAACCTCTAGGTCCCGCGAAAAATGAGCAGTTCTTC
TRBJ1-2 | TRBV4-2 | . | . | CASSQERGITNYGYTF | TGTGCCAGCAGCCAAGAAAGAGGAATTACTAACTATGGCTACACCTTC
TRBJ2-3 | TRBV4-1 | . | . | CASSQVVGVRDTQYF | TGCGCCAGCAGCCAAGTGGTGGGAGTGAGAGATACGCAGTATTTT
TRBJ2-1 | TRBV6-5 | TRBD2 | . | CASSYSTGTSEEQFF | TGTGCCAGCAGTTACTCGACTGGGACTAGCGAGGAGCAGTTCTTC
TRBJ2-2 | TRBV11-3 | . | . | CASSFSSNTGELFF | TGTGCCAGCAGCTTCTCTTCGAACACCGGGGAGCTGTTTTTT
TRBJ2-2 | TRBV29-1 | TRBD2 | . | CSVVREGRTGELFF | TGCAGCGTTGTACGGGAGGGCCGGACCGGGGAGCTGTTTTTT
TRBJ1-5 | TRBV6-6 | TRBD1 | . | CASSPSTGGSNQPQHF | TGTGCCAGCAGTCCCTCGACAGGGGGTTCCAATCAGCCCCAGCATTTT
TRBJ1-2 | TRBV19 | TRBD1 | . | CASSKGGGEYGYTF | TGTGCCAGTAGCAAAGGAGGGGGCGAGTATGGCTACACCTTC
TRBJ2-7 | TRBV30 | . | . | CAWSSTTGSLNIYEQYF | TGTGCCTGGAGCTCGACTACAGGGTCGTTGAATATATACGAGCAGTACTTC
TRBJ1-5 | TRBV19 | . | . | CASTGTFSNQPQHF | TGTGCCAGTACCGGGACTTTTAGCAATCAGCCCCAGCATTTT
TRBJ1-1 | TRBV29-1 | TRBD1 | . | CSVGDRVNTEAFF | TGCAGCGTTGGGGACAGGGTGAACACTGAAGCTTTCTTT